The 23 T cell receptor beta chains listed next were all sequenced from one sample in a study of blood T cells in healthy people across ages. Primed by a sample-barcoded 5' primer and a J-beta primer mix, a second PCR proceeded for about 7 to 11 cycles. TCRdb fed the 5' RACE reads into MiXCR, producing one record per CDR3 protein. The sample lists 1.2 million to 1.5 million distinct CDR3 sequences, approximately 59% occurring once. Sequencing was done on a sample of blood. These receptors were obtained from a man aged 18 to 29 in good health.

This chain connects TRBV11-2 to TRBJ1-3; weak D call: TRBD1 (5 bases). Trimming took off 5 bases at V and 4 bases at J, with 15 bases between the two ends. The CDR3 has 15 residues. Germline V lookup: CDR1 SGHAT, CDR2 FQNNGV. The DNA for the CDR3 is TGTGCCAGCAGCCATCCGGGACCCCGCGGAAACACCATATATTTT. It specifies CASSHPGPRGNTIYF.

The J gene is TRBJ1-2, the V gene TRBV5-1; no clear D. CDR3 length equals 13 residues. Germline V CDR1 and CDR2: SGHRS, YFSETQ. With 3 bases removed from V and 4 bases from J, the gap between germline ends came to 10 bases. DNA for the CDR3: TGCGCCAGCAGCTATGAAACCCGCTATGGCTACACCTTC. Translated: CASSYETRYGYTF.

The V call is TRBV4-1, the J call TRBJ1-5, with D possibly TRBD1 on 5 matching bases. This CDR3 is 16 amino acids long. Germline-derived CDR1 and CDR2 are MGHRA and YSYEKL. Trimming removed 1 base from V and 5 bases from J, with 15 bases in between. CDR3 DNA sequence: TGCGCCAGCAGCCAAGTTCCAGGGAGACCGGATCAGCCCCAGCATTTT. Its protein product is CASSQVPGRPDQPQHF.

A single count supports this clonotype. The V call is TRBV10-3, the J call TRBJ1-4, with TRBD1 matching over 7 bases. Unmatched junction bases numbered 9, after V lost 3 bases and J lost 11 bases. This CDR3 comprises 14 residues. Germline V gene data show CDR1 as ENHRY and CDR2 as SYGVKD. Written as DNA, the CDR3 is TGTGCCATCAGTGATCCAGACAGGGTGGGCAAACTGTTTTTT. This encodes CAISDPDRVGKLFF.

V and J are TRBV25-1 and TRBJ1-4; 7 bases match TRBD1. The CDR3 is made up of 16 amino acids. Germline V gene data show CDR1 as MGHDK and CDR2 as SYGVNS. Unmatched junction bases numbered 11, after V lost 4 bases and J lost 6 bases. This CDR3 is CASSALTGTQDEKLFF. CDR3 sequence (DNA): TGTGCCAGCAGTGCCCTGACAGGGACCCAGGATGAAAAACTGTTTTTT.

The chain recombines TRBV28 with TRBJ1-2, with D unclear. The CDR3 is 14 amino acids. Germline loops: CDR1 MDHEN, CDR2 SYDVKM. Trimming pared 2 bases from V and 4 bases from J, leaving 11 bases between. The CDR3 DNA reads TGTGCCAGCAGTTTACCCAAGGTTTTCTATGGCTACACCTTC. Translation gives CASSLPKVFYGYTF.

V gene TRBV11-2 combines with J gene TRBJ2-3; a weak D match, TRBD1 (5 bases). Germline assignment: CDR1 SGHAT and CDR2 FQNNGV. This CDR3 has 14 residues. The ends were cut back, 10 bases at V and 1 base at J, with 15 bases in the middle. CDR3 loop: CATQGGARTDTQYF. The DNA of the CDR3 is TGTGCCACCCAAGGTGGGGCTCGCACAGATACGCAGTATTTT. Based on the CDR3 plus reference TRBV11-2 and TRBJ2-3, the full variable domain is EAGVAQSPRYKIIEKRQSVAFWCNPISGHATLYWYQQILGQGPKLLIQFQNNGVVDDSQLPKDRFSAERLKGVDSTLKIQPAKLEDSAVYLCATQGGARTDTQYFGPGTRLTVL.

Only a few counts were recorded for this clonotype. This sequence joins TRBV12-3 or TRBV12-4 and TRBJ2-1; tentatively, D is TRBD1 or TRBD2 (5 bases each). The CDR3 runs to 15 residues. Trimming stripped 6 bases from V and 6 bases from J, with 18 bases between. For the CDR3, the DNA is TGTGCCAGCAGCATTCTTAGGGACCTCATCAATGAGCAGTTCTTC. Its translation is CASSILRDLINEQFF.

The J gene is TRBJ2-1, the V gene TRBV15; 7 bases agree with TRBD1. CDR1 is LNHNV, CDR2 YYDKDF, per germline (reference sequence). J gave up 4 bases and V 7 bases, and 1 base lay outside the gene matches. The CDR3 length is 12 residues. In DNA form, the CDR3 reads TGTGCCACCAAGACAGGGTACAATGAGCAGTTCTTC. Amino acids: CATKTGYNEQFF.

The CDR3 protein is CSARDPGAGEQFF. In nucleotides, the CDR3 is TGCAGTGCTAGAGATCCCGGGGCGGGGGAGCAGTTCTTC. The V gene is TRBV20-1, the J gene TRBJ2-1, with D perhaps TRBD2 (6 bases). Trimming stripped 0 bases from V and 10 bases from J, with 13 bases between. The CDR3 length is 13 residues. Looked up from germline, CDR1 is DFQATT and CDR2 is SNEGSKA (reference sequence).

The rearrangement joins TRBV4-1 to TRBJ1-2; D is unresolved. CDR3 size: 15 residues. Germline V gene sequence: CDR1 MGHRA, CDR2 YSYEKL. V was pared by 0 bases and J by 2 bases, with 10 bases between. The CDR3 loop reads CASSQESERNYGYTF. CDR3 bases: TGCGCCAGCAGCCAAGAGAGCGAGAGAAACTATGGCTACACCTTC.

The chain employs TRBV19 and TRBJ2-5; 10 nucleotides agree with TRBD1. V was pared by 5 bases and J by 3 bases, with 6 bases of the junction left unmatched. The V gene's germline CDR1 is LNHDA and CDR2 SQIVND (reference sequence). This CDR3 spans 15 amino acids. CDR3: CASSRPGTGEETQYF. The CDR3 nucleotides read TGTGCCAGTAGTCGTCCAGGGACAGGGGAAGAGACCCAGTACTTC.

The CDR3 DNA reads as TGTGCCAGCAGCCAAGATAAGATCGAGCAGTTCTTC. The encoded protein is CASSQDKIEQFF. The chain joins TRBV14 to TRBJ2-1; D ambiguous. V was trimmed by 0 bases and J by 10 bases, leaving 7 bases between them. CDR3 size: 12 residues. Germline V CDR1 and CDR2: SGHDN, FVKESK. Filled out from reference TRBV14 and TRBJ2-1, the complete variable domain reads EAGVTQFPSHSVIEKGQTVTLRCDPISGHDNLYWYRRVMGKEIKFLLHFVKESKQDESGMPNNRFLAERTGGTYSTLKVQPAELEDSGVYFCASSQDKIEQFFGPGTRLTVL.

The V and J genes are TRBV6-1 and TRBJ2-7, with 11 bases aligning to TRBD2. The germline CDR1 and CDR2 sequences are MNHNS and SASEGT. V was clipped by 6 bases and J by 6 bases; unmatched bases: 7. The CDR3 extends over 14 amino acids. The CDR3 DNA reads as TGTGCCAGCAGAGGGACTAGCGGATCTAGCGAGCAGTACTTC. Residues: CASRGTSGSSEQYF.

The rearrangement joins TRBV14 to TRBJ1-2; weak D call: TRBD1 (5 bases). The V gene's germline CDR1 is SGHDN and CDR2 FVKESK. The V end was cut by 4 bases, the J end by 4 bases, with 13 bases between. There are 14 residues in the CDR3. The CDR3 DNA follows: TGTGCCAGCAGCCCGCAAGGGACGACCTATGGCTACACCTTC. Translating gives CASSPQGTTYGYTF.

CDR3 loop: CASSLRANINEQFF. The CDR3 DNA is TGTGCCAGCAGCCTTAGGGCCAATATCAATGAGCAGTTCTTC. The chain links TRBV27 to TRBJ2-1, with D hard to call. The CDR3 runs to 14 residues. V dropped 6 bases and J dropped 6 bases, with 15 bases sitting between them. Germline CDR1 MNHEY, CDR2 SMNVEV (reference sequence).

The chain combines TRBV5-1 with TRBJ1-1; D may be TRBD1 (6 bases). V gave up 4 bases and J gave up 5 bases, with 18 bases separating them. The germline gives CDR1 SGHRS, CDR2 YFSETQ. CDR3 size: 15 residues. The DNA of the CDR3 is TGCGCCAGCAGCACCCAACAGGGAGGTCGGACTGAAGCTTTCTTT. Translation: CASSTQQGGRTEAFF.

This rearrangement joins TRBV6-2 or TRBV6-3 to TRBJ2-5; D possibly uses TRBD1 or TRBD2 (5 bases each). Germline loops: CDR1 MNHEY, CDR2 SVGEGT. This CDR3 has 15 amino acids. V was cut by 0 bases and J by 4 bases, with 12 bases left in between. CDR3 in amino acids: CASSYSPTGGETQYF. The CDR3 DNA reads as TGTGCCAGCAGTTACTCGCCCACAGGAGGAGAGACCCAGTACTTC.

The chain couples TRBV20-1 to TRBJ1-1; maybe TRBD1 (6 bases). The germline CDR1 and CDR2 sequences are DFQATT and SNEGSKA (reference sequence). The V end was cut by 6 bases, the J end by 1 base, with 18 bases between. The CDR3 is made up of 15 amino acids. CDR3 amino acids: CSAGGQLTGNTEAFF. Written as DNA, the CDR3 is TGCAGTGCGGGGGGACAACTGACGGGGAACACTGAAGCTTTCTTT.

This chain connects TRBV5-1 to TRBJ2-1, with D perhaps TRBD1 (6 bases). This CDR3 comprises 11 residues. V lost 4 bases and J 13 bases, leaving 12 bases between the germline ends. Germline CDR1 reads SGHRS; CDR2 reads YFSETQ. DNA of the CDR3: TGCGCCAGCAGCCCCGGACAGTTACAGTTCTTC. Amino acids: CASSPGQLQFF. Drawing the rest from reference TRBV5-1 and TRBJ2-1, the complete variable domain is KAGVTQTPRYLIKTRGQQVTLSCSPISGHRSVSWYQQTPGQGLQFLFEYFSETQRNKGNFPGRFSGRQFSNSRSEMNVSTLELGDSALYLCASSPGQLQFFGPGTRLTVL.

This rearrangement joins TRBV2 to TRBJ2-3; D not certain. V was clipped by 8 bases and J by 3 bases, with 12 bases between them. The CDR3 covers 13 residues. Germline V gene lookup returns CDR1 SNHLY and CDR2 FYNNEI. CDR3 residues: CASQKGRTDTQYF. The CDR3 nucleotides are TGTGCCAGCCAGAAGGGAAGAACAGATACGCAGTATTTT. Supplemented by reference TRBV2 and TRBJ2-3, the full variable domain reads EPEVTQTPSHQVTQMGQEVILRCVPISNHLYFYWYRQILGQKVEFLVSFYNNEISEKSEIFDDQFSVERPDGSNFTLKIRSTKLEDSAMYFCASQKGRTDTQYFGPGTRLTVL.

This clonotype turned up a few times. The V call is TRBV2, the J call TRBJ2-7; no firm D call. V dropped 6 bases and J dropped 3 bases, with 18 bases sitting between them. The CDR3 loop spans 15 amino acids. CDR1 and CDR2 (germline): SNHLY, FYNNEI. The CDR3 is CASRDGRAAYYEQYF. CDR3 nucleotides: TGTGCCAGCAGGGACGGACGGGCAGCATACTACGAGCAGTACTTC.

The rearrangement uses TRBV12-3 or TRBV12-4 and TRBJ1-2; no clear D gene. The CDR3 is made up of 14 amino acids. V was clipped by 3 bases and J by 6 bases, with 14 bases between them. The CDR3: CASSFSAKGDGYTF. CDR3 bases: TGTGCCAGCAGTTTTTCGGCAAAAGGAGATGGCTACACCTTC.